The rows below give T cell receptor beta chains drawn from one sample of a study of human T cells and chemical hapten exposure. MiXCR, run by TCRdb on the RACE reads, gives a single entry per CDR3 protein. Of tens of thousands of distinct CDR3 sequences in the sample, over 8.5% were seen once. This specimen consisted of whole blood, obtained in connection with sensitization to the hapten diphenylcyclopropenone (DPC). The receptors stem from a woman aged 45 to 65 with alopecia areata. Some clones in this sample may be carry-over from other donors' samples. Each CDR3 is given with its conserved first and last residue. The order of the fields is V gene, CDR3 length, J gene, clone size, D gene, CDR3 protein, CDR3 DNA. A D gene is named only where the DNA matches it firmly. Not all rows give a size; the values are once, few, many and, for expanded clones, a class.

v_call: TRBV29-1; cdr3_length: 11; j_call: TRBJ2-5; clone_size: NA; d_call: NA; cdr3_aa: CSVAIGETQYF; cdr3_nt: TGCAGCGTGGCCATAGGCGAGACCCAGTACTTC
v_call: TRBV5-5; cdr3_length: 14; j_call: TRBJ2-7; clone_size: medium-sized; d_call: TRBD1; cdr3_aa: CASSPGTGGDEQYF; cdr3_nt: TGTGCCAGCAGCCCAGGGACAGGGGGAGACGAGCAGTACTTC
v_call: TRBV11-2; cdr3_length: 19; j_call: TRBJ2-4; clone_size: many; d_call: TRBD2; cdr3_aa: CASSLERRRLAGAKNIQYF; cdr3_nt: TGTGCCAGCAGCTTAGAAAGGAGGCGACTAGCGGGAGCCAAAAACATTCAGTACTTC
v_call: TRBV27; cdr3_length: 14; j_call: TRBJ1-1; clone_size: few; d_call: NA; cdr3_aa: CASHPPGLNTEAFF; cdr3_nt: TGTGCCAGCCATCCCCCCGGTTTGAACACTGAAGCTTTCTTT
v_call: TRBV25-1; cdr3_length: 11; j_call: TRBJ2-7; clone_size: many; d_call: NA; cdr3_aa: CATSLKREQYF; cdr3_nt: TGTGCCACCAGCCTGAAGCGCGAGCAGTACTTC
v_call: TRBV20-1; cdr3_length: 12; j_call: TRBJ1-2; clone_size: NA; d_call: NA; cdr3_aa: CSVLKGPYGYTF; cdr3_nt: TGCAGTGTTTTGAAAGGGCCCTATGGCTACACCTTC
v_call: TRBV6-2/TRBV6-3; cdr3_length: 16; j_call: TRBJ2-5; clone_size: many; d_call: TRBD1; cdr3_aa: CASSPWDRPVTETQYF; cdr3_nt: TGTGCCAGCAGTCCGTGGGACAGACCTGTTACTGAGACCCAGTACTTC
v_call: TRBV6-6; cdr3_length: 17; j_call: TRBJ1-1; clone_size: NA; d_call: TRBD1; cdr3_aa: CASSYPEAGGRNTEAFF; cdr3_nt: TGTGCCAGCAGTTACCCGGAGGCAGGGGGCCGGAACACTGAAGCTTTCTTT
v_call: TRBV7-2; cdr3_length: 14; j_call: TRBJ2-7; clone_size: NA; d_call: NA; cdr3_aa: CASSRTGTPYEQYF; cdr3_nt: TGTGCCAGCAGCCGCACCGGGACCCCCTACGAGCAGTACTTC
v_call: TRBV25-1; cdr3_length: 15; j_call: TRBJ2-4; clone_size: many; d_call: TRBD2; cdr3_aa: CASSASGLAENIQYF; cdr3_nt: TGTGCCAGCAGTGCGTCGGGACTAGCGGAAAACATTCAGTACTTC
v_call: TRBV12-3/TRBV12-4; cdr3_length: 13; j_call: TRBJ2-7; clone_size: NA; d_call: NA; cdr3_aa: CASRTTQGYEQYF; cdr3_nt: TGTGCCAGCAGAACCACCCAGGGTTACGAGCAGTACTTC
v_call: TRBV29-1; cdr3_length: 13; j_call: TRBJ2-7; clone_size: few; d_call: NA; cdr3_aa: CSVHGLASAEQYF; cdr3_nt: TGCAGCGTCCACGGGCTGGCATCGGCCGAGCAGTACTTC
v_call: TRBV21-1; cdr3_length: 18; j_call: TRBJ2-1; clone_size: few; d_call: NA; cdr3_aa: CASSTINGSGGATHEQFF; cdr3_nt: TGTGCCAGCAGTACCATAAATGGTAGCGGGGGGGCGACCCATGAGCAGTTCTTC
v_call: TRBV28; cdr3_length: 14; j_call: TRBJ1-6; clone_size: NA; d_call: NA; cdr3_aa: CASSLRQYNSPLHF; cdr3_nt: TGTGCCAGCAGTCTTCGACAGTATAATTCACCCCTCCACTTT
v_call: TRBV5-1; cdr3_length: 14; j_call: TRBJ2-3; clone_size: NA; d_call: NA; cdr3_aa: CASSPLSGTDTQYF; cdr3_nt: TGCGCCAGCAGCCCCCTTAGTGGCACAGATACGCAGTATTTT
v_call: TRBV3-1; cdr3_length: 14; j_call: TRBJ2-7; clone_size: NA; d_call: NA; cdr3_aa: CASSHTGPIYEQYF; cdr3_nt: TGTGCCAGCAGTCATACGGGACCCATCTACGAGCAGTACTTC
v_call: TRBV11-2; cdr3_length: 17; j_call: TRBJ1-1; clone_size: many; d_call: NA; cdr3_aa: CASSLGRGEGMSTEAFF; cdr3_nt: TGTGCCAGCAGCTTAGGCAGGGGTGAGGGGATGAGCACTGAAGCTTTCTTT
v_call: TRBV7-9; cdr3_length: 17; j_call: TRBJ1-4; clone_size: many; d_call: NA; cdr3_aa: CASSLSIGPATREKLFF; cdr3_nt: TGTGCCAGCAGCTTATCCATAGGTCCCGCAACGAGGGAAAAACTGTTTTTT
v_call: TRBV12-3/TRBV12-4; cdr3_length: 18; j_call: TRBJ2-2; clone_size: NA; d_call: TRBD2; cdr3_aa: CASSLGLAGAANTGELFF; cdr3_nt: TGTGCCAGCAGTTTAGGACTAGCGGGAGCAGCGAACACCGGGGAGCTGTTTTTT
v_call: TRBV29-1; cdr3_length: 12; j_call: TRBJ2-1; clone_size: few; d_call: TRBD2; cdr3_aa: CSVAGGVNEQFF; cdr3_nt: TGCAGCGTAGCGGGAGGAGTCAATGAGCAGTTCTTC
v_call: TRBV9; cdr3_length: 11; j_call: TRBJ1-1; clone_size: NA; d_call: NA; cdr3_aa: CAGVPNTEAFF; cdr3_nt: TGTGCCGGGGTTCCCAACACTGAAGCTTTCTTT
v_call: TRBV30; cdr3_length: 16; j_call: TRBJ1-4; clone_size: many; d_call: NA; cdr3_aa: CACRTGTLKLSGKLFF; cdr3_nt: TGTGCCTGTCGAACAGGGACCCTGAAGCTCTCTGGAAAACTGTTTTTT
v_call: TRBV25-1; cdr3_length: 16; j_call: TRBJ2-1; clone_size: many; d_call: NA; cdr3_aa: CASSEFLGQRDNEQFF; cdr3_nt: TGTGCCAGCAGTGAATTCTTAGGACAGAGGGACAATGAGCAGTTCTTC
v_call: TRBV6-4; cdr3_length: 17; j_call: TRBJ1-6; clone_size: few; d_call: TRBD1; cdr3_aa: CASRRSPGGDNNSPLHF; cdr3_nt: TGTGCCAGCAGGCGTAGTCCAGGGGGCGACAATAATTCACCCCTCCACTTT
v_call: TRBV9; cdr3_length: 14; j_call: TRBJ2-7; clone_size: NA; d_call: NA; cdr3_aa: CASSLDSRGYEQYF; cdr3_nt: TGTGCCAGCAGCTTAGACAGCCGAGGGTACGAGCAGTACTTC
v_call: TRBV7-3; cdr3_length: 15; j_call: TRBJ2-2; clone_size: NA; d_call: TRBD1; cdr3_aa: CASRAGTGTTGELFF; cdr3_nt: TGTGCCAGCAGGGCCGGGACAGGGACCACCGGGGAGCTGTTTTTT
v_call: TRBV12-3/TRBV12-4; cdr3_length: 17; j_call: TRBJ1-3; clone_size: many; d_call: TRBD1; cdr3_aa: CASSLVDREGVGNTIYF; cdr3_nt: TGTGCCAGCAGTTTAGTAGACAGGGAAGGAGTCGGAAACACCATATATTTT
v_call: TRBV20-1; cdr3_length: 16; j_call: TRBJ2-2; clone_size: NA; d_call: NA; cdr3_aa: CSAPRLGKTNTGELFF; cdr3_nt: TGCAGTGCCCCGAGGCTGGGCAAGACGAACACCGGGGAGCTGTTTTTT
v_call: TRBV5-8; cdr3_length: 13; j_call: TRBJ1-1; clone_size: NA; d_call: TRBD1; cdr3_aa: CASSLHRGTEAFF; cdr3_nt: TGTGCCAGCAGCTTGCACAGGGGCACTGAAGCTTTCTTT
v_call: TRBV7-8; cdr3_length: 16; j_call: TRBJ1-2; clone_size: many; d_call: NA; cdr3_aa: CASSPRLGSGWSGYTF; cdr3_nt: TGTGCCAGCAGCCCTAGGCTGGGGTCAGGGTGGAGTGGCTACACCTTC
v_call: TRBV6-6; cdr3_length: 20; j_call: TRBJ1-4; clone_size: many; d_call: NA; cdr3_aa: CASSYMIPQGSGFPNEKLFF; cdr3_nt: TGTGCCAGCAGTTACATGATCCCCCAGGGGTCCGGGTTTCCTAATGAAAAACTGTTTTTT
v_call: TRBV9; cdr3_length: 15; j_call: TRBJ2-1; clone_size: NA; d_call: TRBD2; cdr3_aa: CASSPSSGPYNEQFF; cdr3_nt: TGTGCCAGCAGCCCCTCTAGCGGACCGTACAATGAGCAGTTCTTC
v_call: TRBV5-1; cdr3_length: 15; j_call: TRBJ2-1; clone_size: NA; d_call: TRBD2; cdr3_aa: CASSLSLAGLSEQFF; cdr3_nt: TGCGCCAGCAGCTTGTCCCTAGCGGGGTTAAGTGAGCAGTTCTTC
v_call: TRBV19; cdr3_length: 15; j_call: TRBJ1-2; clone_size: many; d_call: NA; cdr3_aa: CASTGIRLTNYGYTF; cdr3_nt: TGTGCCAGTACGGGGATCAGGCTCACTAACTATGGCTACACCTTC
v_call: TRBV15; cdr3_length: 18; j_call: TRBJ1-1; clone_size: few; d_call: TRBD1; cdr3_aa: CATSSPRVSRGLNTEAFF; cdr3_nt: TGTGCCACCAGCAGCCCCAGAGTCAGCAGGGGGTTGAACACTGAAGCTTTCTTT
v_call: TRBV18; cdr3_length: 16; j_call: TRBJ1-5; clone_size: many; d_call: NA; cdr3_aa: CASSPRTRASNQPQHF; cdr3_nt: TGTGCCAGCTCACCCCGTACTAGGGCGAGCAATCAGCCCCAGCATTTT
v_call: TRBV18; cdr3_length: 16; j_call: TRBJ1-1; clone_size: many; d_call: NA; cdr3_aa: CASSPPMAQVGTEAFF; cdr3_nt: TGTGCCAGCTCCCCCCCGATGGCCCAAGTCGGCACTGAAGCTTTCTTT
v_call: TRBV7-9; cdr3_length: 21; j_call: TRBJ2-1; clone_size: many; d_call: TRBD2; cdr3_aa: CASSLTGTSGSRPVSYNEQFF; cdr3_nt: TGTGCCAGCAGCTTGACCGGGACTAGCGGAAGCCGCCCCGTCTCCTACAATGAGCAGTTCTTC
v_call: TRBV6-1; cdr3_length: 14; j_call: TRBJ1-1; clone_size: few; d_call: NA; cdr3_aa: CASSEARETRLGFF; cdr3_nt: TGTGCCAGCAGTGAAGCGCGCGAGACTAGGCTTGGTTTCTTT
v_call: TRBV20-1; cdr3_length: 13; j_call: TRBJ2-3; clone_size: many; d_call: NA; cdr3_aa: CSASRPGTDTQYF; cdr3_nt: TGCAGTGCTTCAAGACCCGGCACAGATACGCAGTATTTT
v_call: TRBV18; cdr3_length: 18; j_call: TRBJ2-6; clone_size: many; d_call: TRBD2; cdr3_aa: CASSPIPGLAAGANVLTF; cdr3_nt: TGTGCCAGCTCACCTATCCCGGGACTAGCTGCTGGGGCCAACGTCCTGACTTTC
v_call: TRBV5-1; cdr3_length: 15; j_call: TRBJ1-6; clone_size: few; d_call: NA; cdr3_aa: CASSLAAAGWSPLHF; cdr3_nt: TGCGCCAGCAGCTTGGCAGCGGCAGGGTGGTCACCCCTCCACTTT
v_call: TRBV12-5; cdr3_length: 17; j_call: TRBJ1-5; clone_size: many; d_call: NA; cdr3_aa: CASGLTSPQGDNQPQHF; cdr3_nt: TGTGCTAGTGGTTTGACCTCCCCACAGGGTGACAATCAGCCCCAGCATTTT